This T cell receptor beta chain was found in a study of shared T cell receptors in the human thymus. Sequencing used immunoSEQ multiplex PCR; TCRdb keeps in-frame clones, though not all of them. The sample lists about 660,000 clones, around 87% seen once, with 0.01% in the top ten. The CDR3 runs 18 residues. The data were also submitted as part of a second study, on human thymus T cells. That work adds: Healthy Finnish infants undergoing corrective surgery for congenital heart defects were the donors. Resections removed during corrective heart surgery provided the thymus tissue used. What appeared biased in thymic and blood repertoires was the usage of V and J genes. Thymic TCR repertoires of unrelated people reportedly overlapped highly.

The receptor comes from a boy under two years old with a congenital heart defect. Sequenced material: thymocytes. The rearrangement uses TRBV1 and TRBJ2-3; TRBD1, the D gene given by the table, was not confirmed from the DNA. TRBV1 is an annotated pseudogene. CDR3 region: CTSSQGVIGSTSTDTQYF. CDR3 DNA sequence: TGCACCAGCAGCCAGGGCGTCATCGGCTCCACTAGCACAGATACGCAGTATTTT.